The T cell receptor (beta chain) described here comes from a study of PD-L1 blockade in urothelial cancer. CDR1 is SGHRS, CDR2 YFSETQ, per germline. J gave up 1 base and V 2 bases, and 2 bases lay outside the gene matches. This CDR3 comprises 14 residues. Method: immunoSEQ multiplex PCR; TCRdb's copy keeps in-frame clones and lacks some. The data show 40,000 or so clones, 82% seen once. Here the sequenced sample was PBMCs, taken around atezolizumab (anti-PD-L1) treatment. The chain employs TRBV5-1 and TRBJ1-1; 7 nucleotides agree with TRBD1. The source is a man between 60 and 75 years old with urothelial cancer. For the CDR3, the DNA is TGCGCCAGCAGCTTCGACAGGGAGAACACTGAAGCTTTCTTT. Its protein is CASSFDRENTEAFF. The whole variable domain, remainder taken from reference TRBV5-1 and TRBJ1-1, is KAGVTQTPRYLIKTRGQQVTLSCSPISGHRSVSWYQQTPGQGLQFLFEYFSETQRNKGNFPGRFSGRQFSNSRSEMNVSTLELGDSALYLCASSFDRENTEAFFGQGTRLTVV.